This T cell receptor beta chain was observed in a study of Ad26.COV2.S vaccination and SARS-CoV-2 variants. General observations from the study: Reports say spike-specific CD8+ and CD4+ T cell responses covered substantial breadth after vaccination.

There are 15 residues in the CDR3. Trimming took 2 bases from V and 0 from J, leaving 8 bases between them. Germline V gene lookup returns CDR1 MNHEY and CDR2 SVGAGI. As to treatment: some 19 received Ad26.COV2.S at low or high dose, single or two shots; five or six received placebo; per-sample allocation not given. The samples date from day 63 after the first vaccine or placebo injection. The method was immunoSEQ multiplex PCR; TCRdb's version includes in-frame clones alone and lacks a portion of them. Among around 320,000 clones listed, 70% to 90% were seen once. A word on this clone: Its antigen is not known.

The TCR originated in a person aged 18 to 59 who received the Ad26.COV2.S COVID-19 vaccine or a placebo. The chain employs TRBV6-5 and TRBJ2-1, with D maybe TRBD2 (6 bases). Sequencing used peripheral blood, obtained in a trial of Ad26.COV2.S vaccine versus placebo. CDR3 sequence: CASSYAGSSYNEQFF. The CDR3, as DNA: TGTGCCAGCAGTTACGCGGGGAGCTCCTACAATGAGCAGTTCTTC.